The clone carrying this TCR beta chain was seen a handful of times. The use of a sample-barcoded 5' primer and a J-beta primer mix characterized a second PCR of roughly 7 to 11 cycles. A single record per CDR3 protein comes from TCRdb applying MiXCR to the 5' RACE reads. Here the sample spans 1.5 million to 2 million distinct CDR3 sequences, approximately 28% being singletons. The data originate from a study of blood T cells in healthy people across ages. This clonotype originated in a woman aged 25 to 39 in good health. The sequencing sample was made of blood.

The CDR3: CASSQGRGTGLAAREQYF. DNA of the CDR3: TGTGCCAGCAGCCAAGGGCGAGGGACGGGACTGGCCGCTAGAGAGCAGTACTTC. The rearrangement links TRBV14 to TRBJ2-5; tentative D call: TRBD2 (6 bases). The CDR3 length is 18 residues. Germline CDR1 SGHDN, CDR2 FVKESK. Trimming shortened V by 1 base and J by 11 bases, and 29 bases separated the two germline ends.